This passage covers 7 T cell receptor beta chains from one sample sequenced in a study of cytomegalovirus exposure and HLA in healthy donors. PCR used 60 Vbeta primers and 13 Jbeta primers. Clones were sequenced by immunoSEQ multiplex PCR, and TCRdb holds only the in-frame ones, with some missing. In the table there are around 110,000 clones, about 75% of which are singletons. Specimen: PBMCs. These receptors came from a man aged 35 to 55 in good health and CMV-seronegative.

The chain has TRBV2 and TRBJ2-5; 9 bases align to TRBD2. Trimming cost V 11 bases and J 5 bases; bases outside gene matches: 12. CDR1 SNHLY and CDR2 FYNNEI come from the germline V gene. CDR3 length equals 14 residues. DNA of the CDR3: TGTGCCTGCAACCAGCGGGGGGCACGCGAGACCCAGTACTTC. This gives the protein CACNQRGARETQYF.

The V and J genes are TRBV7-8 and TRBJ1-2, with TRBD1 matching 12 bases. Germline CDR1 is SGHVS and CDR2 is FQNEAQ. The CDR3 length is 15 residues. Trimming cost V 0 bases and J 7 bases; bases outside gene matches: 3. The CDR3 protein is CASSLAGTGGPGYTF. The CDR3, as DNA: TGTGCCAGCAGCTTAGCGGGGACAGGGGGCCCTGGCTACACCTTC.

The chain has TRBV4-1 and TRBJ1-1; D perhaps matches TRBD1 (5 bases). Germline V lookup: CDR1 MGHRA, CDR2 YSYEKL. V lost 0 bases and J lost 5, with 28 bases in between. The CDR3 is 20 residues long. This CDR3 reads CASSQDNGPGQGRKGTEAFF. The CDR3 DNA is TGCGCCAGCAGCCAAGATAACGGTCCTGGGCAGGGCCGGAAGGGGACTGAAGCTTTCTTT.

This clone showed up just once. The chain combines TRBV6-1 with TRBJ2-1, with D possibly TRBD2 on 6 matching bases. CDR1 is MNHNS and CDR2 is SASEGT in the germline V gene. The CDR3 length is 14 residues. Trimming removed 7 bases from V and 9 bases from J, with 19 bases in between. The CDR3 here is CASTRFGGFPEQFF. The CDR3 DNA is TGTGCCAGCACTCGCTTCGGGGGATTCCCTGAGCAGTTCTTC.

The V gene is TRBV5-1, the J gene TRBJ2-1, with D maybe TRBD1 (6 bases). Germline CDR1 reads SGHRS; CDR2 reads YFSETQ. V was trimmed by 4 bases and J by 10 bases, leaving 12 bases between them. This CDR3 contains 12 residues. In DNA, the CDR3 is TGCGCCAGCAGCACCGGGACACACGAGCAGTTCTTC. Protein product: CASSTGTHEQFF.

V and J are TRBV4-2 and TRBJ1-5; D uncertain. Trimming pared 6 bases from V and 3 bases from J, leaving 15 bases between. The germline CDR1 and CDR2 sequences are LGHNA and YNFKEQ. This CDR3 has 15 amino acids. The chain's CDR3 is CASSRNSGTNQPQHF. The CDR3 DNA reads TGTGCCAGCAGTCGAAACAGTGGAACCAATCAGCCCCAGCATTTT.

In this sample, this clone turned up a few times. An end of the junction differs from the germline gene, which may be a read error. This rearrangement joins TRBV7-9 to TRBJ1-5; D is uncertain. The CDR3 contains 14 residues. Germline lookup yields CDR1 SEHNR and CDR2 FQNEAQ (reference sequence). CDR3 region: CSSSLGSSNQPQHF. The CDR3 DNA reads TGTTCCAGCAGCTTAGGGAGTAGCAATCAGCCCCAGCACTTT.